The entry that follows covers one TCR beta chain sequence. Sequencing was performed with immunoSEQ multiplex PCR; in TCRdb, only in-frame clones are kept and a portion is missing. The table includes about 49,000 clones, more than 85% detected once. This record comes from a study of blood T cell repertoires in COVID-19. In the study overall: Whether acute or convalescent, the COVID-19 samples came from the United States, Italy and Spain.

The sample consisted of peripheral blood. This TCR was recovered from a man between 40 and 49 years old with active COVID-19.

The CDR3 here is CASSLGHEQSMTGELFF. The CDR3 region has the DNA TGTGCCAGCAGCTTAGGACATGAGCAGTCTATGACCGGGGAGCTGTTTTTT. This chain joins TRBV7-2 and TRBJ2-2; D gene uncertain. The germline CDR1 and CDR2 sequences are SGHTA and FQGNSA. This CDR3 contains 17 residues. V gave up 1 base and J gave up 5 bases, with 17 bases separating them. The full variable domain, rest sourced from reference TRBV7-2 and TRBJ2-2, is GAGVSQSPSNKVTEKGKDVELRCDPISGHTALYWYRQSLGQGLEFLIYFQGNSAPDKSGLPSDRFSAERTGGSVSTLTIQRTQQEDSAVYLCASSLGHEQSMTGELFFGEGSRLTVL.